The T cell receptor beta chain under discussion was sequenced for a study of T-cell reconstitution after alpha-beta-depleted transplantation in children. Only a few counts were recorded for this clonotype. A TCRbeta library incorporating unique molecular identifiers was prepared. TCRdb recomputed calls from the PCR reads with MiXCR, one row per CDR3 protein. The repertoire holds some 840,000 distinct CDR3 sequences, with about 16% as singletons. The ends were cut back, 0 bases at V and 5 bases at J, with 3 bases in the middle. Germline loops: CDR1 SGDLS, CDR2 YYNGEE. The CDR3 sequence is 12 residues long.

V gene TRBV9 combines with J gene TRBJ2-1; D remains ambiguous. The sample was PBMCs, mostly from graft donor cells, taken 360 days after TCRalphabeta/CD19-depleted stem cell transplant. This sequence originates from a male patient under 18 who had a stem cell transplant for acute lymphoblastic leukemia, so the T cells may come from the graft donor. CDR3 in amino acids: CASSVEDNEQFF. The CDR3 DNA is TGTGCCAGCAGCGTAGAGGACAATGAGCAGTTCTTC.